This passage covers 9 T cell receptor beta chains from one sample sequenced in a study of T cell responses to AZD1222 COVID-19 vaccine. TCRdb's table, derived via immunoSEQ multiplex PCR, lists solely in-frame clones and lacks some. Of 150,000 or so clones listed, about nine tenths are singletons. The input for sequencing was peripheral blood, taken on day 0 of MenACWY control vaccination. Receptors originate from an adult in good health.

V is TRBV6-1 and J is TRBJ1-4, with TRBD1 matching over 7 bases. The CDR3 contains 16 residues. Germline CDR1 is MNHNS and CDR2 is SASEGT. V lost 4 bases to trimming and J lost 3 bases; unmatched junction nucleotides: 8. The CDR3 sequence is CASSARQGSANEKLFF. The CDR3 DNA reads as TGTGCCAGCAGTGCGAGACAGGGCTCAGCTAATGAAAAACTGTTTTTT.

This clone was recorded only once. The J gene is TRBJ1-5, the V gene TRBV7-9, with D possibly being TRBD1 (5 bases). This CDR3 has 16 amino acids. The germline V gene encodes CDR1 SEHNR and CDR2 FQNEAQ (reference sequence). Trimming pared 4 bases from V and 4 bases from J, leaving 17 bases between. CDR3 in DNA: TGTGCCAGCAGCTACTCAGGACGGGGGGGTAATCAGCCCCAGCATTTT. Amino acid sequence: CASSYSGRGGNQPQHF.

Here the CDR3 reads CASSLVFALQPGETQYF. CDR3 DNA: TGTGCCAGCAGCTTAGTTTTCGCTTTGCAACCCGGAGAGACCCAGTACTTC. The chain has TRBV7-6 and TRBJ2-5; D unclear. With 1 base removed from V and 4 bases from J, the gap between germline ends came to 19 bases. Looked up from germline, CDR1 is SGHVS and CDR2 is FNYEAQ. The CDR3 length is 17 residues. The complete variable domain, with remaining parts taken from reference TRBV7-6 and TRBJ2-5, reads GAGVSQSPRYKVTKRGQDVALRCDPISGHVSLYWYRQALGQGPEFLTYFNYEAQQDKSGLPNDRFSAERPEGSISTLTIQRTEQRDSAMYRCASSLVFALQPGETQYFGPGTRLLVL.

This chain uses TRBV4-1 with TRBJ1-1, with D hard to call. V was cut by 4 bases and J by 5 bases, with 11 bases left in between. The CDR3 runs 13 residues. The germline V gene has CDR1 MGHRA and CDR2 YSYEKL. CDR3 coding DNA: TGCGCCAGCAGCCGCTCCGGTAGGACTGAAGCTTTCTTT. It encodes CASSRSGRTEAFF.

The genes are TRBV6-2 or TRBV6-3 and TRBJ2-5; D not resolved. Germline lookup yields CDR1 MNHEY and CDR2 SVGEGT. The V end was cut by 4 bases, the J end by 1 base, with 10 bases between. This CDR3 is built from 14 residues. The CDR3 nucleotides are TGTGCCAGCAGTTCTACAGCTCCCCAAGAGACCCAGTACTTC. Protein: CASSSTAPQETQYF.

This chain connects TRBV4-3 to TRBJ2-7; the match to TRBD2 covers 8 bases. Looked up from germline, CDR1 is LGHNA and CDR2 is YSLEER. The V segment lost 4 bases and the J segment 3 bases; nucleotides outside the gene matches: 11. The CDR3 consists of 16 residues. The CDR3 here is CASSPGLVVGYYEQYF. DNA for the CDR3: TGCGCCAGCAGCCCGGGACTAGTGGTTGGCTACTACGAGCAGTACTTC.

This chain links TRBV28 with TRBJ2-3, with D unresolved. This CDR3 has 12 amino acids. Germline V lookup: CDR1 MDHEN, CDR2 SYDVKM. V shed 7 bases and J shed 7 bases, with 12 bases lying between them. CDR3 DNA sequence: TGTGCCAGCATCTCCGCGGAGAATACGCAGTATTTT. This gives the protein CASISAENTQYF.

This rearrangement joins TRBV5-4 to TRBJ1-2; D perhaps matches TRBD1 (6 bases). The CDR3 consists of 13 residues. In germline, CDR1 is SGHNT, CDR2 YYREEE (reference sequence). The germline V and J ends were trimmed by 0 bases and 9 bases, with 12 bases remaining between them. DNA for the CDR3: TGTGCCAGCAGCTTGGGAGGGGGAATTCGCTACACCTTC. Protein: CASSLGGGIRYTF.

The chain recombines TRBV2 with TRBJ2-5, with D possibly TRBD2 on 5 matching bases. Germline V CDR1 and CDR2: SNHLY, FYNNEI. The CDR3 has 12 residues. V was clipped by 7 bases and J by 5 bases, with 11 bases between them. The CDR3 DNA reads TGTGCCAGCACGGGGTTGAGGGAGACCCAGTACTTC. Its protein product is CASTGLRETQYF. The whole variable domain, remainder taken from reference TRBV2 and TRBJ2-5, is EPEVTQTPSHQVTQMGQEVILRCVPISNHLYFYWYRQILGQKVEFLVSFYNNEISEKSEIFDDQFSVERPDGSNFTLKIRSTKLEDSAMYFCASTGLRETQYFGPGTRLLVL.